What follows is one TCR beta chain and its context. The antigen is undetermined. The sample has other DNA sequences that encode this CDR3 too. These data are taken from a study of shared clonotypes between healthy human individuals. The data were produced by immunoSEQ multiplex PCR, yet TCRdb's version contains in-frame clones alone and is incomplete. The sample lists some 600,000 clones, about 96% occurring once. CD8 cells classed as naive were CD45RO-negative and positively selected for CCR7, excluding terminally differentiated effector memory CD45RA+ cells. Study findings and constraints: Represented genetic and exposure-history diversity was restricted by having few donors.

The clonotype comes from a woman aged 25 to 39 in good health. The material sequenced was naive CD8+ T cells sorted from blood.

The chain's CDR3 is CASSGQGSEQYF. In nucleotides, the CDR3 is TGTGCCAGCAGCGGACAGGGAAGCGAGCAGTACTTC. This chain uses TRBV9 with TRBJ2-7; 7 nucleotides line up with TRBD1. V gave up 3 bases and J gave up 6 bases; unmatched junction bases: 3. Per germline, CDR1 SGDLS and CDR2 YYNGEE. This CDR3 is 12 amino acids long.